These 23 T cell receptor beta chains came from one sample sequenced in a study of blood T cells in healthy people across ages. A second PCR, run for about 6 to 11 cycles, used a sample-barcoded 5' primer plus a J-beta primer mix. A single record per CDR3 protein comes from TCRdb applying MiXCR to the 5' RACE reads. This sample carries fewer than 800,000 distinct CDR3 sequences, roughly 25% of them seen once, and the ten largest clones take 9.4%. These records were also assigned to another study, of T cells of mothers and their children.

What was sequenced was blood. The receptors come from a boy aged 5-17 years in good health.

In this sample, this clonotype turned up a few times. This chain uses TRBV29-1 with TRBJ1-2; no definite D call. Germline CDR1 and CDR2: SQVTM and ANQGSEA. The CDR3 length is 12 residues. Trimming took 7 bases from V and 5 from J, leaving 14 bases between them. CDR3 sequence reads: CSGRGEEYGYTF. CDR3 DNA: TGCAGCGGCCGTGGGGAGGAGTATGGCTACACCTTC.

The chain combines TRBV24-1 with TRBJ1-3; D unresolved. Between the trimmed V and J ends, which lost 9 bases and 0 bases, there was a span of 20 bases. The CDR3 contains 17 residues. The germline V gene has CDR1 KGHDR and CDR2 SFDVKD. The CDR3 loop reads CATPDIDVRSSGNTIYF. The CDR3 DNA is TGTGCCACCCCAGATATCGACGTAAGGAGCTCTGGAAACACCATATATTTT.

This clonotype was seen a few times. This chain connects TRBV12-3 or TRBV12-4 to TRBJ2-3; D is unclear. Trimming cost V 5 bases and J 0 bases, with 9 bases left between them. The CDR3 contains 14 residues. This CDR3 reads CASSPPYSTDTQYF. DNA of the CDR3: TGTGCCAGCAGTCCCCCCTATAGCACAGATACGCAGTATTTT.

This clonotype was picked up a small number of times. This chain joins TRBV4-2 and TRBJ2-7; D is unresolved. V was trimmed by 0 bases and J by 7 bases, leaving 10 bases between them. Germline-derived CDR1 and CDR2 are LGHNA and YNFKEQ. The CDR3 runs to 13 residues. DNA for the CDR3: TGTGCCAGCAGCCAAGAAGCCCTCCGTGAGCAGTACTTC. Protein sequence: CASSQEALREQYF.

The J gene is TRBJ2-7, the V gene TRBV9; D is possibly TRBD2 (6 bases). Between the trimmed V and J ends, which lost 3 bases and 6 bases, there was a span of 13 bases. CDR1 and CDR2 (germline): SGDLS, YYNGEE. CDR3 length: 13 residues. CDR3 amino acids: CASSALARSEQYF. DNA of the CDR3: TGTGCCAGCAGCGCGCTAGCGAGGAGCGAGCAGTACTTC.

This clonotype came up a few times. CDR3 loop: CATSDPDTQETQYF. For the CDR3, the DNA is TGTGCCACCAGTGATCCGGACACCCAAGAGACCCAGTACTTC. The chain carries TRBV24-1 and TRBJ2-5, with D possibly being TRBD1 (5 bases). Germline V gene sequence: CDR1 KGHDR, CDR2 SFDVKD. The CDR3 runs 14 residues. V was trimmed by 3 bases and J by 1 base, leaving 8 bases between them.

The V and J genes are TRBV10-3 and TRBJ2-5; D is tentatively TRBD1 or TRBD2 (5 bases each). V shed 4 bases and J shed 0 bases, with 9 bases lying between them. The length of the CDR3 is 14 residues. Germline values: CDR1 ENHRY, CDR2 SYGVKD. CDR3 amino acids: CAISGDGYQETQYF. The CDR3 DNA reads as TGTGCCATCAGTGGGGACGGGTACCAAGAGACCCAGTACTTC.

The rearrangement joins TRBV6-6 to TRBJ2-5; D ambiguous. CDR1 and CDR2 (germline): MNHNY, SVGAGI (reference sequence). The CDR3 covers 15 residues. V was shortened by 1 base and J by 4 bases, with 13 bases between the two germline ends. CDR3 sequence: CASSYYGSITETQYF. The CDR3 region has the DNA TGTGCCAGCAGTTACTATGGCAGTATAACAGAGACCCAGTACTTC.

This clonotype came up a few times. This sequence joins TRBV21-1 and TRBJ2-7; the table names TRBD2, a call not compared with the DNA. TRBV21-1 is a known pseudogene. The CDR3 has 16 residues. In DNA form, the CDR3 reads TGTGCCAGCACTTGTGCGGGTCTAGGGGACTCCTACGAGCAGTACTTC. This gives the protein CASTCAGLGDSYEQYF.

The genes are TRBV24-1 and TRBJ2-3; TRBD2 might be the D (6 bases). CDR1 and CDR2 from the germline V gene are KGHDR and SFDVKD. The CDR3 has 15 amino acids. V was cut by 4 bases and J by 6 bases, with 16 bases left in between. CDR3: CATSEGIAVVDTQYF. CDR3 DNA: TGTGCCACCAGTGAAGGCATAGCGGTGGTGGATACGCAGTATTTT.

This clonotype was picked up a small number of times. The CDR3 region has the DNA TGTGCCATCAGTGAAAGGGGGGCCGGGCAGCCCCAGCATTTT. Translating gives CAISERGAGQPQHF. V usage is TRBV10-3 and J usage is TRBJ1-5, with a tentative D call TRBD1 (6 bases). The CDR3 has 14 residues. The germline V gene encodes CDR1 ENHRY and CDR2 SYGVKD. The V end lost 3 bases, the J end lost 7 bases, and 13 bases lay between the germline ends.

The chain is built from TRBV29-1 and TRBJ1-2; D is uncertain. The V end lost 0 bases, the J end lost 4 bases, and 9 bases lay between the germline ends. The V gene's germline CDR1 is SQVTM and CDR2 ANQGSEA. The CDR3 totals 13 residues. CDR3 region: CSVEDRTAYGYTF. The CDR3 DNA reads TGCAGCGTTGAAGATAGGACCGCCTATGGCTACACCTTC.

This clonotype was seen repeatedly, ten times or more. The J gene is TRBJ2-4, the V gene TRBV12-3 or TRBV12-4; TRBD1 matches at 9 bases. The CDR3 extends over 11 amino acids. V gave up 8 bases and J gave up 8 bases; unmatched junction bases: 1. CDR3 sequence (DNA): TGTGCCAGCCGACAGGGGGACATTCAGTACTTC. Translation: CASRQGDIQYF.

The chain carries TRBV27 and TRBJ2-7, with D possibly being TRBD1 (6 bases). The CDR3 has 14 amino acids. V shed 0 bases and J shed 5 bases, with 11 bases lying between them. Germline V gene data show CDR1 as MNHEY and CDR2 as SMNVEV (reference sequence). The DNA for the CDR3 is TGTGCCAGCAGTTTATCTACAGGGCGGCACGAGCAGTACTTC. This gives the protein CASSLSTGRHEQYF.

In its sample, this clonotype was seen a few times. This chain uses TRBV29-1 with TRBJ2-7; unclear D gene. The CDR3 sequence is 11 residues long. Germline CDR1 is SQVTM and CDR2 is ANQGSEA. V was clipped by 4 bases and J by 5 bases, with 9 bases between them. The CDR3, as DNA: TGCAGCGTTGTTATAGTTGACGAGCAGTACTTC. Protein product: CSVVIVDEQYF.

The V and J genes are TRBV7-6 and TRBJ2-1; TRBD1 is a possible D gene (6 bases). The CDR3 is made up of 17 amino acids. Per the germline V gene, CDR1 is SGHVS and CDR2 is FNYEAQ. V dropped 1 base and J dropped 4 bases, with 17 bases sitting between them. The CDR3 region has the DNA TGTGCCAGCAGCTTAGATACTCAGGGGACCCTATACAATGAGCAGTTCTTC. It yields the protein CASSLDTQGTLYNEQFF. Based on the CDR3 plus reference TRBV7-6 and TRBJ2-1, the full variable domain is GAGVSQSPRYKVTKRGQDVALRCDPISGHVSLYWYRQALGQGPEFLTYFNYEAQQDKSGLPNDRFSAERPEGSISTLTIQRTEQRDSAMYRCASSLDTQGTLYNEQFFGPGTRLTVL.

There are a few counts of this clonotype. This may be a read error, as it is one base from a much larger clone. The chain combines TRBV20-1 with TRBJ2-1; 11 bases line up with TRBD1. The J call is uncertain, as TRBJ2-7 better fits the DNA end. The CDR3 has 13 residues. Per the germline V gene, CDR1 is DFQATT and CDR2 is SNEGSKA (reference sequence). CDR3 bases: TGCAGTGCCCCGGGACAGGGGGGCTACGAGCAGTACTTC. It encodes CSAPGQGGYEQYF.

This chain connects TRBV12-3 or TRBV12-4 to TRBJ1-2, with D maybe TRBD1 (5 bases). Trimming left V 7 bases short and J 3 bases short, with 9 bases between. The CDR3 covers 12 residues. For the CDR3, the DNA is TGTGCCAGCAACGGGGGATACTATGGCTACACCTTC. This codes for CASNGGYYGYTF.

This chain joins TRBV7-9 and TRBJ2-7, with 8 bases fitting TRBD2. Germline V lookup: CDR1 SEHNR, CDR2 FQNEAQ (reference sequence). After removal of 3 bases from V and 6 bases from J, the junction contained 4 bases not matched to a gene. The CDR3 spans 13 residues. CDR3 loop: CASSFAGGREQYF. CDR3 nucleotide sequence: TGTGCCAGCAGCTTCGCGGGAGGTCGCGAGCAGTACTTC.

V is TRBV29-1 and J is TRBJ2-7, with a tentative D call TRBD1 (5 bases). Trimming removed 6 bases at V and 6 bases at J, with 15 bases between. The CDR3 has 12 amino acids. Germline V lookup: CDR1 SQVTM, CDR2 ANQGSEA. This chain's CDR3 is CSVLHRRGEQYF. In nucleotides, the CDR3 is TGCAGCGTCCTTCACAGGAGAGGCGAGCAGTACTTC.

J is TRBJ2-2 and V is TRBV3-1; weak D call: TRBD2 (6 bases). The V gene lost 0 bases and the J gene lost 4 bases, with 15 bases spanning the gap. The CDR3 spans 17 residues. Germline V gene data show CDR1 as LGHDT and CDR2 as YNNKEL (reference sequence). The CDR3 sequence is CASSQDRRGLSTGELFF. The CDR3 region has the DNA TGTGCCAGCAGCCAAGATCGGAGGGGACTCAGCACCGGGGAGCTGTTTTTT.

V usage is TRBV24-1 and J usage is TRBJ2-2, with a possible D match to TRBD2 (6 bases). V was pared by 8 bases and J by 5 bases, with 14 bases between. Germline lookup yields CDR1 KGHDR and CDR2 SFDVKD. The CDR3 covers 14 residues. Here the CDR3 reads CATNNGGGTGELFF. The CDR3, as DNA: TGTGCCACCAATAACGGGGGAGGAACCGGGGAGCTGTTTTTT.

This clonotype was picked up a small number of times. V is TRBV20-1 and J is TRBJ2-5; 8 nucleotides agree with TRBD1. The J call is doubtful: the DNA matches TRBJ2-7 better. This CDR3 region has 14 residues. Germline V gives CDR1 DFQATT, CDR2 SNEGSKA (reference sequence). The CDR3 sequence is CSASPGQGPYEQYF. Written as DNA, the CDR3 is TGCAGTGCTAGCCCCGGACAGGGTCCCTACGAGCAGTACTTC.